These T cell receptor beta chains were read from a single sample in a study of T cells in Graves' hyperthyroidism and ophthalmopathy. TCRdb re-called the multiplex PCR reads with MiXCR, one entry per CDR3 protein. The repertoire holds a few hundred thousand distinct CDR3 sequences, with about 43% as singletons. The sample consisted of peripheral blood or thyroid tissue (not recorded which). The receptors stem from a woman between 18 and 29 years old with Graves' hyperthyroidism. Each CDR3 is given with its conserved first and last residue. Fields, in order: D gene, clone size, J gene, CDR3 length, V gene, CDR3 protein, CDR3 DNA. A D gene is named only where the DNA matches it firmly. Some rows have no size entry. The others give once, few or many, or a class for an expanded clone.

D gene: -; clone size: -; J gene: TRBJ1-1; CDR3 length: 13; V gene: TRBV6-1; CDR3 protein: CASLPMANTEAFF; CDR3 DNA: TGTGCCAGCCTCCCCATGGCCAACACTGAAGCTTTCTTT
D gene: -; clone size: -; J gene: TRBJ1-1; CDR3 length: 13; V gene: TRBV7-9; CDR3 protein: CASGKRVNTEAFF; CDR3 DNA: TGTGCCAGCGGCAAGAGGGTGAACACTGAAGCTTTCTTT
D gene: TRBD2; clone size: -; J gene: TRBJ2-7; CDR3 length: 15; V gene: TRBV7-8; CDR3 protein: CASSLVLAGPWEQYF; CDR3 DNA: TGTGCCAGCAGCTTGGTCCTAGCGGGGCCTTGGGAGCAGTACTTC
D gene: TRBD1; clone size: -; J gene: TRBJ1-5; CDR3 length: 15; V gene: TRBV5-8; CDR3 protein: CASSRGQGDNQPQHF; CDR3 DNA: TGTGCCAGCAGCCGCGGACAGGGCGACAATCAGCCCCAGCATTTT
D gene: -; clone size: many; J gene: TRBJ1-5; CDR3 length: 13; V gene: TRBV29-1; CDR3 protein: CSVSTGGNQPQHF; CDR3 DNA: TGCAGCGTTTCCACGGGGGGCAATCAGCCCCAGCATTTT
D gene: -; clone size: -; J gene: TRBJ1-5; CDR3 length: 14; V gene: TRBV5-6; CDR3 protein: CASSLDPAPQAQHF; CDR3 DNA: TGTGCCAGCAGCTTGGATCCAGCTCCGCAGGCCCAGCATTTT
D gene: -; clone size: -; J gene: TRBJ2-5; CDR3 length: 15; V gene: TRBV5-1; CDR3 protein: CASSFWARQQETQYF; CDR3 DNA: TGCGCCAGCAGCTTTTGGGCCCGACAGCAAGAGACCCAGTACTTC
D gene: -; clone size: many; J gene: TRBJ2-7; CDR3 length: 13; V gene: TRBV10-3; CDR3 protein: CAISVDGQNEQYF; CDR3 DNA: TGTGCCATCAGTGTTGATGGGCAGAACGAGCAGTACTTC
D gene: -; clone size: -; J gene: TRBJ1-2; CDR3 length: 15; V gene: TRBV2; CDR3 protein: CASSSLGADLGGYTF; CDR3 DNA: TGTGCCAGCAGTTCCCTGGGGGCCGATCTAGGGGGCTACACCTTC
D gene: TRBD1; clone size: -; J gene: TRBJ1-5; CDR3 length: 13; V gene: TRBV25-1; CDR3 protein: CASGQGEGQPQHF; CDR3 DNA: TGTGCCAGCGGACAGGGGGAAGGTCAGCCCCAGCATTTT
D gene: -; clone size: -; J gene: TRBJ1-2; CDR3 length: 16; V gene: TRBV5-4; CDR3 protein: CASSLEGLTTNYGYTF; CDR3 DNA: TGTGCCAGCAGCTTGGAGGGCCTCACCACTAACTATGGCTACACCTTC
D gene: -; clone size: -; J gene: TRBJ1-2; CDR3 length: 13; V gene: TRBV6-1; CDR3 protein: CASSEANTNGYTF; CDR3 DNA: TGTGCCAGCAGTGAAGCGAACACCAATGGCTACACCTTC
D gene: -; clone size: many; J gene: TRBJ2-6; CDR3 length: 15; V gene: TRBV7-3; CDR3 protein: CASSPYGSGANVLTF; CDR3 DNA: TGCGCCAGCAGCCCGTATGGGTCTGGGGCCAACGTCCTGACTTTC
D gene: -; clone size: -; J gene: TRBJ2-7; CDR3 length: 16; V gene: TRBV7-6; CDR3 protein: CASSLSRNRVPYEQYF; CDR3 DNA: TGTGCCAGCAGCTTATCCCGAAACAGGGTCCCCTACGAGCAGTACTTC
D gene: TRBD2; clone size: -; J gene: TRBJ2-3; CDR3 length: 15; V gene: TRBV29-1; CDR3 protein: CSVVGLAVSTDTQYF; CDR3 DNA: TGCAGCGTTGTGGGGCTAGCGGTTAGCACAGATACGCAGTATTTT
D gene: -; clone size: few; J gene: TRBJ1-4; CDR3 length: 15; V gene: TRBV19; CDR3 protein: CASSTSSATNEKLFF; CDR3 DNA: TGTGCCAGTAGTACTAGCAGCGCAACTAATGAAAAACTGTTTTTT
D gene: -; clone size: many; J gene: TRBJ1-3; CDR3 length: 16; V gene: TRBV10-3; CDR3 protein: CATKISVQASGNTIYF; CDR3 DNA: TGTGCCACAAAAATCAGCGTCCAAGCCTCTGGAAACACCATATATTTT
D gene: TRBD1; clone size: -; J gene: TRBJ2-7; CDR3 length: 12; V gene: TRBV24-1; CDR3 protein: CATSASGGEQYF; CDR3 DNA: TGTGCCACCAGCGCCTCAGGGGGCGAGCAGTACTTC
D gene: -; clone size: few; J gene: TRBJ1-2; CDR3 length: 14; V gene: TRBV7-2; CDR3 protein: CASSPDSLWDGYTF; CDR3 DNA: TGTGCCAGCAGCCCGGACTCCCTGTGGGATGGCTACACCTTC
D gene: TRBD2; clone size: -; J gene: TRBJ2-7; CDR3 length: 15; V gene: TRBV7-2; CDR3 protein: CASSPGTSGLYEQYF; CDR3 DNA: TGTGCCAGCAGCCCAGGGACTAGCGGGCTCTACGAGCAGTACTTC
D gene: -; clone size: few; J gene: TRBJ1-2; CDR3 length: 13; V gene: TRBV6-6; CDR3 protein: CASSPESGYGYTF; CDR3 DNA: TGTGCCAGCAGTCCCGAGTCGGGGTATGGCTACACCTTC
D gene: -; clone size: -; J gene: TRBJ1-3; CDR3 length: 13; V gene: TRBV29-1; CDR3 protein: CSRSGSSGNTIYF; CDR3 DNA: TGCAGCCGATCAGGGAGCTCTGGAAACACCATATATTTT
D gene: -; clone size: -; J gene: TRBJ2-5; CDR3 length: 14; V gene: TRBV7-2; CDR3 protein: CASQWSLFAETQYF; CDR3 DNA: TGTGCTAGCCAGTGGTCGCTTTTCGCCGAGACCCAGTACTTC
D gene: TRBD2; clone size: few; J gene: TRBJ2-5; CDR3 length: 17; V gene: TRBV10-3; CDR3 protein: CAISEPTSGISQETQYF; CDR3 DNA: TGTGCCATCAGTGAACCCACTAGCGGGATATCCCAAGAGACCCAGTACTTC
D gene: TRBD1; clone size: -; J gene: TRBJ1-5; CDR3 length: 17; V gene: TRBV9; CDR3 protein: CASSPGTGNQGNQPQHF; CDR3 DNA: TGTGCCAGCAGCCCAGGGACAGGGAATCAGGGCAATCAGCCCCAGCATTTT
D gene: -; clone size: -; J gene: TRBJ1-1; CDR3 length: 12; V gene: TRBV2; CDR3 protein: CASSEAADEAFF; CDR3 DNA: TGTGCCAGCAGTGAGGCAGCGGATGAAGCTTTCTTT
D gene: TRBD1; clone size: -; J gene: TRBJ1-1; CDR3 length: 18; V gene: TRBV7-6; CDR3 protein: CASSPLGGTGVRGAEAFF; CDR3 DNA: TGTGCCAGCAGCCCCCTAGGCGGGACAGGGGTGCGGGGGGCTGAAGCTTTCTTT
D gene: -; clone size: few; J gene: TRBJ1-1; CDR3 length: 14; V gene: TRBV12-3/TRBV12-4; CDR3 protein: CASSFDRGNTEAFF; CDR3 DNA: TGTGCCAGCAGTTTCGATCGCGGGAACACTGAAGCTTTCTTT
D gene: -; clone size: -; J gene: TRBJ2-7; CDR3 length: 12; V gene: TRBV10-3; CDR3 protein: CASRGTEYEQYF; CDR3 DNA: TGTGCCTCCCGAGGGACCGAATACGAGCAGTACTTC
D gene: -; clone size: many; J gene: TRBJ1-6; CDR3 length: 14; V gene: TRBV5-1; CDR3 protein: CASSWSDRGSPLHF; CDR3 DNA: TGCGCCAGCAGCTGGTCGGATAGAGGTTCACCCCTCCACTTT
D gene: -; clone size: few; J gene: TRBJ2-2; CDR3 length: 11; V gene: TRBV2; CDR3 protein: CASSHPGELFF; CDR3 DNA: TGTGCCAGCAGTCATCCCGGGGAGCTGTTTTTT
D gene: -; clone size: -; J gene: TRBJ1-2; CDR3 length: 12; V gene: TRBV20-1; CDR3 protein: CSMGGPSYGYTF; CDR3 DNA: TGCAGCATGGGGGGGCCGAGCTATGGCTACACCTTC